This T cell receptor beta chain was sequenced during a study of T cell changes during pregnancy in multiple sclerosis. Measured with immunoSEQ multiplex PCR; TCRdb has only the in-frame clones, and not every one. The repertoire holds around 80,000 clones, over 85% seen once, with 0.95% to 1% in the top ten. The CDR3 contains 15 residues. Germline V gives CDR1 ENHRY, CDR2 SYGVKD. Trimming shortened V by 10 bases and J by 0 bases, and 16 bases separated the two germline ends. Specimen: peripheral blood, collected in the second trimester of pregnancy. The chain employs TRBV10-3 and TRBJ1-5; a weak D match, TRBD1 (6 bases). The clonotype originates from a female donor in good health, enrolled as a control in a pregnancy study. CDR3 protein: CATAAGGASNQPQHF. The CDR3 DNA is TGTGCCACCGCTGCGGGGGGCGCTAGCAATCAGCCCCAGCATTTT.